This entry concerns a single TCR beta chain. Its recognized antigen is unknown. Base qualities are not recorded, but no much larger clone differs from it by a single base. This entry is derived from a study of technical replicates of blood from several donors listed by TCRdb under 2017. The library was obtained by the immunoSEQ multiplex PCR assay. In its TCRdb copy, this immuneACCESS table keeps in-frame sequences only and misses some clones. Where compared with another copy, unresolved V genes explain less than half of these, and the others have no known cause. The sample yields approximately 81,000 clones; nearly 97% were counted once. Roughly 0.4% of the sample is in the top ten clones. The material sequenced was T cells isolated from PBMCs. This receptor was identified in a human donor in good health.

CDR3 protein: CASSLTYRNTGELFF. The base sequence is TGTGCCAGCAGCCTAACCTATAGGAACACCGGGGAGCTGTTTTTT. The sequence is built from TRBV11-3 and TRBJ2-2; no D gene can be assigned with confidence. There are 15 amino acids in the CDR3, from cysteine to phenylalanine inclusive. Kept here is only the CDR3 DNA, which spans 45 bases and is read in frame from base 1. From a lookup of the germline V gene, CDR1 and CDR2 are SGHNT and YENEEA. Trimming removed 5 bases from V and 1 base from J, leaving 11 bases between the germline ends. Joined to the reference TRBV11-3 and TRBJ2-2 proteins, this CDR3 gives the full variable domain: EAGVVQSPRYKIIEKKQPVAFWCNPISGHNTLYWYLQNLGQGPELLIRYENEEAVDDSQLPKDRFSAERLKGVDSTLKIQPAELGDSAVYLCASSLTYRNTGELFFGEGSRLTVL.